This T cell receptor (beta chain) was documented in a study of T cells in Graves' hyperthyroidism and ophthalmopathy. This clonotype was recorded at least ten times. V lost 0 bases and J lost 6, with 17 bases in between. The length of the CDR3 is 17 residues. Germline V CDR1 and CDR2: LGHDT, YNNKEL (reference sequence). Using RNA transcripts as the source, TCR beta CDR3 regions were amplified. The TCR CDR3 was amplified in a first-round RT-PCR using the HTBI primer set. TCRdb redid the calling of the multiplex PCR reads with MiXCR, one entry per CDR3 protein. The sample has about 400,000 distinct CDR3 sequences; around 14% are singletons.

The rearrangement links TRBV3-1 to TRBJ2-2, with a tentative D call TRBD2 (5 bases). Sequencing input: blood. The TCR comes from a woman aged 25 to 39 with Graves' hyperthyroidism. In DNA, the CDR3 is TGTGCCAGCAGCCAAGACGTGAGGGTAGCCGAGCCCGGGGAGCTGTTTTTT. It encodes CASSQDVRVAEPGELFF.